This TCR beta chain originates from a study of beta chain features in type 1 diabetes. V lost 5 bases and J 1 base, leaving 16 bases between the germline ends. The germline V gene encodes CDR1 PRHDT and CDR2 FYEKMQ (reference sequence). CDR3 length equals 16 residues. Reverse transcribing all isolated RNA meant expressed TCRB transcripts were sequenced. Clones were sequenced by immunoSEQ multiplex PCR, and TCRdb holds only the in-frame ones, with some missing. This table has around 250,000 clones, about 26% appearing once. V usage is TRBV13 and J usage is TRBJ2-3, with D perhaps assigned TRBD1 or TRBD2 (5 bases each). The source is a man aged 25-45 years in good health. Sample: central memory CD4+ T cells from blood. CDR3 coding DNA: TGTGCCAGCAGCCCGGGTGGGGACCCGCGCACAGATACGCAGTATTTT. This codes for CASSPGGDPRTDTQYF.